The rows below give T cell receptor beta chains drawn from one sample of a study of regulatory T cells in long-lasting Graves disease. TCRdb re-called the multiplex PCR reads with MiXCR, one entry per CDR3 protein. The sample has 400,000 to 500,000 distinct CDR3 sequences; about 16% are singletons. A further study also used this sample, focusing on T cells in Graves' hyperthyroidism and ophthalmopathy.

The material sequenced was peripheral blood mononuclear cells (PBMCs), taken at new diagnosis, from a patient treated with antithyroid drugs. The receptors were sampled from a woman in her late teens or twenties with Graves disease. Both conserved end residues are part of each CDR3. A D gene is named only where the DNA matches it firmly.

V	length	D	J	CDR3
TRBV10-3	14	TRBD2	TRBJ2-3	CAISATSGRDTQYF
TRBV6-1	15	.	TRBJ2-7	CASSEASQGTYEQYF
TRBV29-1	14	.	TRBJ2-7	CSVATGTADYEQYF
TRBV2	15	.	TRBJ2-1	CASSPYYLPYNEQFF
TRBV12-3/TRBV12-4	13	.	TRBJ1-5	CASSLNSNQPQHF
TRBV10-2	16	TRBD2	TRBJ2-7	CASSESKLAGAGEQYF
TRBV10-3	15	.	TRBJ2-2	CAISGGTANTGELFF
TRBV7-2	13	TRBD1	TRBJ1-2	CASSSGGSYGYTF
TRBV10-2	18	.	TRBJ1-2	CASNLGGQFLAANYGYTF
TRBV19	15	.	TRBJ2-1	CASSIGIPSYNEQFF
TRBV7-2	15	.	TRBJ2-5	CASSLEVGAGETQYF
TRBV5-1	13	TRBD1	TRBJ2-4	CASAETGGDIQYF
TRBV20-1	14	TRBD1	TRBJ1-4	CSARSTGGGEKLFF
TRBV7-9	16	.	TRBJ2-4	CASSLVLGRAKNIQYF
TRBV7-8	17	TRBD2	TRBJ2-1	CASSQLTSGPGNNEQFF
TRBV29-1	13	.	TRBJ2-1	CSVDRSSYNEQFF
TRBV5-1	15	TRBD1	TRBJ2-3	CASSLEGQRTDTQYF
TRBV5-1	15	.	TRBJ1-4	CASSRNRATNEKLFF
TRBV5-1	15	.	TRBJ2-5	CASSLSFQPKETQYF
TRBV9	12	.	TRBJ2-1	CASSESVKEQFF
TRBV7-9	13	.	TRBJ2-7	CASSPPGSYEQYF
TRBV2	15	.	TRBJ1-5	CASRGQTGLNQPQHF
TRBV25-1	16	.	TRBJ1-2	CASSESYSPTNYGYTF
TRBV20-1	15	.	TRBJ1-1	CSARDRSIGNTEAFF
TRBV28	17	TRBD1	TRBJ1-1	CASSPRLWTGENTEAFF
TRBV28	15	.	TRBJ2-4	CASGQGLAPTNIQYF
TRBV15	12	.	TRBJ2-7	CATSRDSIEQYF
TRBV7-9	16	.	TRBJ2-7	CASSPKTGSFSYEQYF
TRBV30	16	.	TRBJ2-1	CAWSGFGATTINEQFF
TRBV5-4	19	.	TRBJ2-3	CASSLPNPSGTISTDTQYF
TRBV7-2	14	.	TRBJ1-6	CASSQTVLNSPLHF
TRBV30	16	TRBD1	TRBJ2-5	CAWSVDPRDSQETQYF
TRBV3-1	15	TRBD2	TRBJ2-5	CASSHRGAGIETQYF